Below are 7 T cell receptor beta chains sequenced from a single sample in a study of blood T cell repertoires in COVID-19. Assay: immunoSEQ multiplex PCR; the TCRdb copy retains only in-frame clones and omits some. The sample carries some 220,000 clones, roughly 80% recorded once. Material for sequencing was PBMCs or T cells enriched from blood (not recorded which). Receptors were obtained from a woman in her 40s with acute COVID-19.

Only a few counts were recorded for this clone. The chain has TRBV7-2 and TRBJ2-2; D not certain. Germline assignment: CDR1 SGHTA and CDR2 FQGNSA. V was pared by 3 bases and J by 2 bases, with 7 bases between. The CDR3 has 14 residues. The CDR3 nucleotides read TGTGCCAGCAGCTTGGTAGTTAACACCGGGGAGCTGTTTTTT. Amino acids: CASSLVVNTGELFF.

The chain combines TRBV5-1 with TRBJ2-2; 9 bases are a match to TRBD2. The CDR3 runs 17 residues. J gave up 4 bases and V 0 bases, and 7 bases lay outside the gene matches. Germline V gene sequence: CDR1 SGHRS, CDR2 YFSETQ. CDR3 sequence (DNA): TGCGCCAGCAGCTTGGTGGCGGGGGGGCCTGGCACCGGGGAGCTGTTTTTT. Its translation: CASSLVAGGPGTGELFF.

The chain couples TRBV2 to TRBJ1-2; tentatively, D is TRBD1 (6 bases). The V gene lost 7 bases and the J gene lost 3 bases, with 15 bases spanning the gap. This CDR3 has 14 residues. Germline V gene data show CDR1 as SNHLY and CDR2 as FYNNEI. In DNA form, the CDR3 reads TGTGCCAGCATACCACAACGGACAGACTATGGCTACACCTTC. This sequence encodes CASIPQRTDYGYTF.

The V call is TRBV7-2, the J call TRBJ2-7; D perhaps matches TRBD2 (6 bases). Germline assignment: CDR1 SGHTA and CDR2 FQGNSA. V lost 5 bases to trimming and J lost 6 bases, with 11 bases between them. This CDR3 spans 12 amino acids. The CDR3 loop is CASSQRRGEQYF. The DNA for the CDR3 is TGTGCCAGCAGCCAGCGGAGGGGCGAGCAGTACTTC.

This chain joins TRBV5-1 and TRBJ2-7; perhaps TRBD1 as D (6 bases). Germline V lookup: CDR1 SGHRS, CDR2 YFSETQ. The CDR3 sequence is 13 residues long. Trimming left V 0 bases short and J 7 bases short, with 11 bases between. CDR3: CASSLAGQKEQYF. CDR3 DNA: TGCGCCAGCAGCTTGGCCGGACAGAAAGAGCAGTACTTC. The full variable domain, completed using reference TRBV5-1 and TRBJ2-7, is KAGVTQTPRYLIKTRGQQVTLSCSPISGHRSVSWYQQTPGQGLQFLFEYFSETQRNKGNFPGRFSGRQFSNSRSEMNVSTLELGDSALYLCASSLAGQKEQYFGPGTRLTVT.

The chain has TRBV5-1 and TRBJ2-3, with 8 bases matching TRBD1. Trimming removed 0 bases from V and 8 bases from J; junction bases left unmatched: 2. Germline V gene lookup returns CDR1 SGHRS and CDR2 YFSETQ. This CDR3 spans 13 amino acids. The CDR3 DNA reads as TGCGCCAGCAGCTTGGATGGACAGGGTACGCAGTATTTT. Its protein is CASSLDGQGTQYF.

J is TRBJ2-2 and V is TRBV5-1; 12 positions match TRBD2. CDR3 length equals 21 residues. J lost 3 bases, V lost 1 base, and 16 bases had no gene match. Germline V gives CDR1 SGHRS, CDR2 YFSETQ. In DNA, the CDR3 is TGCGCCAGCAGCTTGCTCGGACTAGCGGGACTTAATCCTTTGGACACCGGGGAGCTGTTTTTT. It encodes CASSLLGLAGLNPLDTGELFF.